This TCR beta chain originates from a study of OX40 agonist ivuxolimab in advanced cancers. As for the study more broadly: Ivuxolimab, which targeted the costimulatory receptor OX40 (CD134), was an agonistic, fully human IgG2 monoclonal antibody. Among the approximately 54 dose-escalation patients, around 20 had hepatocellular carcinoma, around 15 melanoma, 9 renal cell carcinoma and 9 head and neck cancer. Three dose-escalation patients achieved partial responses, one with hepatocellular carcinoma and two with cutaneous melanoma. Peripheral TCRbeta sequencing aimed to test whether ivuxolimab altered TCR sequence diversity and caused clonal T-cell expansion. In the dose-escalation cohort, 65% to 85% of patients were male, and the mean age was roughly 56 years with a range of about 20 to 79. The paper reports the monotherapy dose-escalation portion (N ≈ 50 patients) of the phase I ivuxolimab trial. Prior anti-PD-1, anti-PD-L1 or anti-CTLA-4 therapy was permitted, and checkpoint inhibitors had been received by roughly two fifths of dose-escalation patients. Intravenous ivuxolimab was administered to patients every 2 weeks at six dose levels: 0.01, 0.1, 0.3, 1.5, 3 and 10 mg/kg.

Genomic DNA was extracted from sorted cells for sequencing of the TCRbeta CDR3 region. TCRbeta CDR3 regions were sequenced using the immunoSEQ Assay. As stored in TCRdb, this immuneACCESS dataset retains in-frame rearrangements with V and J assigned. A fraction of the clones does not appear; measured against another copy, unresolved V genes explain less than half of the discrepancy, and the remainder lacks a known reason. This sample has 55,000 to 80,000 clones in its table, and roughly 80% of those were observed once. Roughly 7.9% of the sample is taken by the ten largest. Patients with autoimmune disease history or receiving systemic immunosuppression were excluded from the trial. Peripheral blood for TCR sequencing was drawn from every dose cohort at baseline, at cycle 4 day 1 and at cycle 7 day 1. The samples were taken from a phase I, first-in-human, multicenter, open-label dose-escalation trial of ivuxolimab. Adults with locally advanced or metastatic melanoma, renal cell, hepatocellular, or head and neck squamous cell carcinoma were enrolled in the trial. Before TCR sequencing, CD4+ T cells and CD8+ T cells from peripheral blood were sorted into separate populations.

CDR1 and CDR2 are drawn from the germline V gene: SGHAT, FQNNGV. The cysteine opens and the phenylalanine closes a CDR3 of 13 amino acids. The sequence is cut down to CDR3 DNA, 39 bases in frame from base 1. Trimming takes 5 bases from V and 2 bases from J, and the germline ends sit 9 bases apart. With respect to this clone: Its antigen specificity is not known. Nothing much larger sits one base from this clone, and base qualities are not available.

Overall study results and their limits: Clonal expansion of both CD4+ and CD8+ blood T cells was observed from baseline to week 6 at doses 0.1 to 3.0 mg/kg. After ivuxolimab, expanded clones were on average more numerous among CD8+ T cells than among CD4+ T cells. The antigen specificity of the peripheral T cells that underwent clonal expansion was not determined. Low levels of normalized T-cell clonal expansion were also shown by some nonresponding patients. In the 0.1-3.0 mg/kg groups, partial responders were among the patients with the lowest normalized peripheral clonal expansion, particularly in CD8+ T cells.

The sequence links TRBV11-2 to TRBJ1-2; TRBD1 is perhaps the D gene, given 5 matching bases. This sequence originates from an adult with an advanced solid tumor such as melanoma, head and neck, liver or kidney cancer. Sample: CD4+ or CD8+ T cells sorted from blood, taken in a trial of the OX40 agonist ivuxolimab. At the DNA level, the sequence is TGTGCCAGCAGCAGGGACGACAACTATGGCTACACCTTC. This codes for CASSRDDNYGYTF.